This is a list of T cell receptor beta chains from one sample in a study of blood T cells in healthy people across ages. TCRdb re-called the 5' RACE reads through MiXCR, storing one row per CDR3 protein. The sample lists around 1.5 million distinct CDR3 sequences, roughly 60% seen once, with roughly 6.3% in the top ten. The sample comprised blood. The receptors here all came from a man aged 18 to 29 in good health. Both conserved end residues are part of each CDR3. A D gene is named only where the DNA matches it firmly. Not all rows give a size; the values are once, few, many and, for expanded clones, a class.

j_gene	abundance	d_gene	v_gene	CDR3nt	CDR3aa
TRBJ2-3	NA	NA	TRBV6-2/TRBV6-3	TGTGCCAGCAGCTTTAATCTACAGCAAACTACAGATACGCAGTATTTT	CASSFNLQQTTDTQYF
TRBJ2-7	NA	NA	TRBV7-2	TGTGCCAGCAGCTTGCTCGACAGCCTCAGCTCCTACGAGCAGTACTTC	CASSLLDSLSSYEQYF
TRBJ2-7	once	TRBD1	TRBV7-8	TGTGCCAGCAGCTCTCACCGGGACAGTAACTACGAGCAGTACTTC	CASSSHRDSNYEQYF
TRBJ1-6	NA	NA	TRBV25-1	TGTGCCAGCACTGCGCATCCTCAGGGGAACCTCCACTTT	CASTAHPQGNLHF
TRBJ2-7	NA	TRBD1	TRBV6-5	TGTGCCAGCAGTTACTGGGTGGCGGAGGGACAGGGGGCCTACGAGCAGTACTTC	CASSYWVAEGQGAYEQYF
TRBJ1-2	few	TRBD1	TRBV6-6	TGTGCCAGCAGTACGGGACAGGGGGCGTTAGGGTATGGCTACACCTTC	CASSTGQGALGYGYTF
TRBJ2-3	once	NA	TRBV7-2	TGTGCCAGCAGCTTAATTGGCAGGGGAGGGGCAGATACGCAGTATTTT	CASSLIGRGGADTQYF
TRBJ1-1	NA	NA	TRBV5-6	TGTGCCAGCAACCCTTGGTCCCCCGTGAGGGGTATGAACACTGAAGCTTTCTTT	CASNPWSPVRGMNTEAFF
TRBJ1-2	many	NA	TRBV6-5	TGTGCCAGCAGCAGGACTAACTATGGCTACACCTTC	CASSRTNYGYTF
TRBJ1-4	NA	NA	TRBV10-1	TGCGCCAGCGGGGGACAAGGCCGGGAAAAACTGTTTTTT	CASGGQGREKLFF
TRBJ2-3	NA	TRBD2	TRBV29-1	TGCAGCGGGGCGGGGGGAAGCACAGATACGCAGTATTTT	CSGAGGSTDTQYF
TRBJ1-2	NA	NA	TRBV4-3	TGCGCCAGCAGCCAAGATTTGGTGGGCCCGAGCTATGGCTACACCTTC	CASSQDLVGPSYGYTF
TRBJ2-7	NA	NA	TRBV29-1	TGCAGCACCACAGCGGTCGATGAGCAGTACTTC	CSTTAVDEQYF
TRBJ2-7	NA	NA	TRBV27	TGTGCCAGCAGTTTGACCGTAGGAGCGGCCCAGGGCGAGCAGTACTTC	CASSLTVGAAQGEQYF
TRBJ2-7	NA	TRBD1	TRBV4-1	TGCGCCAGCAGCCAATCAGGGACAGGGACCTACGAGCAGTACTTC	CASSQSGTGTYEQYF
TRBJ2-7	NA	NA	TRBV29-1	TGCAGCGTTGGATCCCTGGAAGGGGCGAGCTACGAGCAGTACTTC	CSVGSLEGASYEQYF
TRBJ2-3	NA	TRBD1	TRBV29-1	TGCAGCGTCGCCGGGACAGCAGATACGCAGTATTTT	CSVAGTADTQYF
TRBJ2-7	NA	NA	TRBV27	TGTGCCAGTCGAACGGGGCTCTACGAGCAGTACTTC	CASRTGLYEQYF
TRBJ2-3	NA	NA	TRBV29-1	TGCAGCGTTGAAGACCCACCTCGGGCAGATACGCAGTATTTT	CSVEDPPRADTQYF
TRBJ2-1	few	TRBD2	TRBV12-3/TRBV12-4	TGTGCCAGCAGCTGGATCGCGGGGGAGAGCTCCTACAATGAGCAGTTCTTC	CASSWIAGESSYNEQFF
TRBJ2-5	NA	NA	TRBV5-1	TGCGCCAGCAGCACCACTAGCAGCATTGAGACCCAGTACTTC	CASSTTSSIETQYF
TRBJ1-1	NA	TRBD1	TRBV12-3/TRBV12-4	TGTGCCAGCAGTCCTGGACAGGGGGGAGGAATGAACACTGAAGCTTTCTTT	CASSPGQGGGMNTEAFF
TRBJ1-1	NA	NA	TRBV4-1	TGCGCCAGCAGCCGACAAGACGGGAACACTGAAGCTTTCTTT	CASSRQDGNTEAFF
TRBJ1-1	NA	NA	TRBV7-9	TGTGCCAGCAGCTTGACAACGGCGAACACTGAAGCTTTCTTT	CASSLTTANTEAFF
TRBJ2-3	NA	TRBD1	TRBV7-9	TGTGCCAGCAGCTATCGGACAGGGGTGGTAGATACGCAGTATTTT	CASSYRTGVVDTQYF
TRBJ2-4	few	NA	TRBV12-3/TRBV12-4	TGTGCCAGCAGTTTACCCCGGGTCTCCCAAAACATTCAGTACTTC	CASSLPRVSQNIQYF
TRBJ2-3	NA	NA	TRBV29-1	TGCAGCGCGACTAGAGAGGCCACAAGTACGCAGTATTTT	CSATREATSTQYF
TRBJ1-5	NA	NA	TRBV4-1	TGCGCCAGCAGCCAAGAACCGGTAGGGTTCGGGCAGCCCCAGCATTTT	CASSQEPVGFGQPQHF
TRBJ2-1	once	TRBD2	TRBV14	TGTGCCAGCAGCCACATACTAGCGGGGGGAGACGATGAGCAGTTCTTC	CASSHILAGGDDEQFF
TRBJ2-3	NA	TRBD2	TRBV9	TGTGCCAGCAGCCCGGGGGACTATTTAGATACGCAGTATTTT	CASSPGDYLDTQYF
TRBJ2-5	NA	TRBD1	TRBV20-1	TGCAGTGCTAGAGGACAGGGGGTAAATCGGGAGACCCAGTACTTC	CSARGQGVNRETQYF
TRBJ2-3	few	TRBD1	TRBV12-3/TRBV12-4	TGTGCCAGCAGTTTTAGTACAGGGGGCACAGATACGCAGTATTTT	CASSFSTGGTDTQYF
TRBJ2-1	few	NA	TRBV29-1	TGCAGCGTTGTTCAGGATGCCTACAATGAGCAGTTCTTC	CSVVQDAYNEQFF
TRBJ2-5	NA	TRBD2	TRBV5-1	TGCGCCAGCAGCTTATGGACTAGCGGGGGGGCACAAGAGACCCAGTACTTC	CASSLWTSGGAQETQYF
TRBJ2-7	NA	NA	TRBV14	TGTGCCAGCAGCCCAGTGAATTACCACGAGCAGTACTTC	CASSPVNYHEQYF
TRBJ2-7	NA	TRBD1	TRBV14	TGTGCCAGCAGCCAATTCCCCCCGGGACAGGGGTCCTACGAGCAGTACTTC	CASSQFPPGQGSYEQYF
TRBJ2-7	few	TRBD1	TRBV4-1	TGCGCCAGCAGCCAAGATCACGGACAGGGCCGATACGAGCAGTACTTC	CASSQDHGQGRYEQYF
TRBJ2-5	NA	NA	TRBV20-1	TGCAGTGCTAGATCCCTTGACAGTAACCAAGAGACCCAGTACTTC	CSARSLDSNQETQYF
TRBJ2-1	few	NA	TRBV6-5	TGTGCCAGCAGTTACGGCGGAGTCAACAATGAGCAGTTCTTC	CASSYGGVNNEQFF
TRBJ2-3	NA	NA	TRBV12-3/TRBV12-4	TGTGCCAGCAGTGTGGTCAGGCGAGATACGCAGTATTTT	CASSVVRRDTQYF
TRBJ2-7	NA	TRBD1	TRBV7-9	TGTGCCAGCAGCACCCGCAGGGGGCTGAACTACGAGCAGTACTTC	CASSTRRGLNYEQYF